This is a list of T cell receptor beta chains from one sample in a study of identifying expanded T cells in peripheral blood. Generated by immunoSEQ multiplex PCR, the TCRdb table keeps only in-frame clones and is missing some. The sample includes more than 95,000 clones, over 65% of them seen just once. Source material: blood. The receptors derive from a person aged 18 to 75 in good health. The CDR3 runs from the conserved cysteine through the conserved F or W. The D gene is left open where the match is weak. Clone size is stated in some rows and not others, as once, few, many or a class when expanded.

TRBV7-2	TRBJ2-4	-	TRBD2	CASSPRGGKNIQYF	TGTGCCAGCAGCCCACGGGGGGGTAAAAACATTCAGTACTTC
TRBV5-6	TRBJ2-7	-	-	CASRKNYEQYF	TGTGCCAGCAGAAAAAACTACGAGCAGTACTTC
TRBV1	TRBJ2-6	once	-	CTSSQVGLCSRANVLTF	TGCACCAGCAGCCAGGTTGGTTTGTGCAGTCGGGCCAACGTCCTGACTTTC
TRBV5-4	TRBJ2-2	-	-	CASSVITGSATGELFF	TGTGCCAGCAGCGTCATCACCGGATCCGCAACCGGGGAGCTGTTTTTT
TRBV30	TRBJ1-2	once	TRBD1	CAWNTRDSYQNYGYTF	TGTGCCTGGAATACCAGGGACAGCTATCAAAACTATGGCTACACCTTC
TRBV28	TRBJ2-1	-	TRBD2	CASSTRAGGHWNEQFF	TGTGCCAGCAGTACCCGGGCGGGGGGGCATTGGAATGAGCAGTTCTTC
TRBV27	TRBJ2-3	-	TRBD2	CASSPGLAPDTQYF	TGTGCCAGCAGTCCGGGACTAGCTCCGGATACGCAGTATTTT
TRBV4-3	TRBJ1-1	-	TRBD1	CASSPQGADTEAFF	TGCGCCAGCAGCCCCCAGGGGGCGGACACTGAAGCTTTCTTT
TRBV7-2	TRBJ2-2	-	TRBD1	CASSPRQGPGELFF	TGTGCCAGCAGCCCTCGACAGGGCCCCGGGGAGCTGTTTTTT
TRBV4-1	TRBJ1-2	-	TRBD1	CASSQDSPTGDYGYTF	TGCGCCAGCAGCCAAGATTCCCCTACAGGGGACTATGGCTACACCTTC